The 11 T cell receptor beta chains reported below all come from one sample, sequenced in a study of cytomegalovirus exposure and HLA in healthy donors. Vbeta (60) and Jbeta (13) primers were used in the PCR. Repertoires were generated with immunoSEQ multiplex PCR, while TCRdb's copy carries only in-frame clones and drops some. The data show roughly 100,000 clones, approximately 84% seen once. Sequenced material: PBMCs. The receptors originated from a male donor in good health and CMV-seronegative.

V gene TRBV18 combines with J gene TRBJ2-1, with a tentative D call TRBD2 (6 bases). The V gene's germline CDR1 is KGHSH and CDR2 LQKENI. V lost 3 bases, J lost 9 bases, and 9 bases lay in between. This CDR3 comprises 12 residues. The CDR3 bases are TGTGCCAGCTCACCCCCCGGGGGTGAGCAGTTCTTC. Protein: CASSPPGGEQFF.

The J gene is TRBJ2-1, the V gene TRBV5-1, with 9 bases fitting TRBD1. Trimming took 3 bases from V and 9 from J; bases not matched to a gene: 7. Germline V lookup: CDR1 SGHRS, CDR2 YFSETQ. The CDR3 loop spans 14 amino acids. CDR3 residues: CASSSGQGDSEQFF. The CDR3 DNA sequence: TGCGCCAGCAGCTCGGGACAGGGTGATAGTGAGCAGTTCTTC.

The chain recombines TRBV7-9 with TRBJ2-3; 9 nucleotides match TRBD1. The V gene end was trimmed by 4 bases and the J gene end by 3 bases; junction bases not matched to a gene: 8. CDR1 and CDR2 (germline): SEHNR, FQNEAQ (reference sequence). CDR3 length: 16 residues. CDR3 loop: CASSSTPGTGTDTQYF. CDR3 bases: TGTGCCAGCAGCTCTACTCCCGGGACAGGGACAGATACGCAGTATTTT.

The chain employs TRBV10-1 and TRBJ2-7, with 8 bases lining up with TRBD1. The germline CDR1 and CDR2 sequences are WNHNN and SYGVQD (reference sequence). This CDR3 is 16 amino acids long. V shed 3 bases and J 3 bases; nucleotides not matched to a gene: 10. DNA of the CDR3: TGCGCCAGCAGTGACTCCGTTTCAGGGGGCTACTACGAGCAGTACTTC. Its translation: CASSDSVSGGYYEQYF.

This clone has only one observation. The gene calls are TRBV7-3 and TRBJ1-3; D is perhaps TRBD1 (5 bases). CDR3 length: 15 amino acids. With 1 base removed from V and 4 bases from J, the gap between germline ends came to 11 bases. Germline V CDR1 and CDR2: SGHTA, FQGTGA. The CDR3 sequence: CASSLMGGIGNTIYF. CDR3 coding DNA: TGTGCCAGCAGCTTAATGGGGGGTATCGGAAACACCATATATTTT.

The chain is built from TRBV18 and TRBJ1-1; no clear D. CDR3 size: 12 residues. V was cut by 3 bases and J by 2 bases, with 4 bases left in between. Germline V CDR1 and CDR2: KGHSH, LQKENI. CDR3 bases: TGTGCCAGCTCACCCAGTAACACTGAAGCTTTCTTT. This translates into CASSPSNTEAFF.

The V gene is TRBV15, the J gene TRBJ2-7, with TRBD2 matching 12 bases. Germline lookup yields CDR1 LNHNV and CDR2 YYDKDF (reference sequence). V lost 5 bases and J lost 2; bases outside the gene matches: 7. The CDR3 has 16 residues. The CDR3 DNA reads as TGTGCCACCAGCGCAGGACTAGCGGGAACAGCCTACGAGCAGTACTTC. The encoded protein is CATSAGLAGTAYEQYF.

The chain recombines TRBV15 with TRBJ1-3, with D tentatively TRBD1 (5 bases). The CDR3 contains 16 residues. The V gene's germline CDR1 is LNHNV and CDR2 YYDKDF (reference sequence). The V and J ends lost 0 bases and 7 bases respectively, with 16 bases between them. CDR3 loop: CATSRDRGGTRNTIYF. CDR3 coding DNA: TGTGCCACCAGCAGAGATCGGGGGGGGACGAGGAACACCATATATTTT.

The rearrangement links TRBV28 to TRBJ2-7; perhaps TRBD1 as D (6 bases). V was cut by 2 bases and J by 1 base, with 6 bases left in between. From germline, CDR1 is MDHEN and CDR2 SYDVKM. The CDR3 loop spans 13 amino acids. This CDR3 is CASSLGQSYEQYF. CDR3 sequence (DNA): TGTGCCAGCAGTTTAGGACAGTCCTACGAGCAGTACTTC. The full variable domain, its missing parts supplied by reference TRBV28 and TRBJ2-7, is DVKVTQSSRYLVKRTGEKVFLECVQDMDHENMFWYRQDPGLGLRLIYFSYDVKMKEKGDIPEGYSVSREKKERFSLILESASTNQTSMYLCASSLGQSYEQYFGPGTRLTVT.

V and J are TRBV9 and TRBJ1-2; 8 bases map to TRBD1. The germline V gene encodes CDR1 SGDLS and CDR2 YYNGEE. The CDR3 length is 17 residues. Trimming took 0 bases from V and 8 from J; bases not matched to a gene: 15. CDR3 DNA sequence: TGTGCCAGCAGCGTAGCTATGGGGGCAGGGGGCGCTTCCGGCTACACCTTC. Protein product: CASSVAMGAGGASGYTF.

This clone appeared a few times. The CDR3 bases are TGTGCCATCAGTGTCGGTGCCGGGACTAGCGGGAGGGAGACCCAGTACTTC. Protein product: CAISVGAGTSGRETQYF. The V and J genes are TRBV10-3 and TRBJ2-5, with TRBD2 matching 15 bases. This CDR3 comprises 17 residues. V was pared by 4 bases and J by 5 bases, with 8 bases of the junction left unmatched. Germline V gene lookup returns CDR1 ENHRY and CDR2 SYGVKD.